A single T cell receptor (beta chain) is shown here with its context. The source of the sample is a study of identical twins. Healthy Caucasians provided all donations. A single record per CDR3 protein comes from TCRdb applying MiXCR to the 5' RACE reads. The profile shows about 530,000 distinct CDR3 sequences, 20% to 25% of them singletons. CDR1 and CDR2 from the germline V gene are SEHNR and FQNEAQ (reference sequence). The CDR3 has 16 amino acids. The germline V and J ends were trimmed by 5 bases and 1 base, with 17 bases remaining between them. In addition, the sample was reused for a study of yellow fever vaccine responses in identical twins.

This sequence originates from a woman between 18 and 29 years old in good health. The sample was CD4+ T cells sorted from blood. The chain combines TRBV7-9 with TRBJ1-1; perhaps TRBD1 as D (5 bases). The CDR3 nucleotides read TGTGCCAGCAGCCATAGGTTCGGGGGGAAGAACACTGAAGCTTTCTTT. This translates into CASSHRFGGKNTEAFF. Supplemented by reference TRBV7-9 and TRBJ1-1, the full variable domain reads DTGVSQNPRHKITKRGQNVTFRCDPISEHNRLYWYRQTLGQGPEFLTYFQNEAQLEKSRLLSDRFSAERPKGSFSTLEIQRTEQGDSAMYLCASSHRFGGKNTEAFFGQGTRLTVV.